The sample holds a few counts of the clone carrying this TCR beta chain. This entry is derived from a study of blood T cell repertoires in COVID-19. Study-wide background: The cDNA or gDNA used as material had been derived from T cells, B-cell-depleted T cells, or PBMCs.

Per the study methods: Amplification from reference gene primers served as the basis for estimated nucleated cell counts. Assay: immunoSEQ multiplex PCR; the TCRdb copy retains only in-frame clones and omits some. V and J calls and clone size are given by that table; D and trimming were obtained from the DNA. Among about 210,000 clones listed, approximately 90% were seen once. This clonotype originated in a man aged 40-49 years with acute or convalescent COVID-19. Sequenced: peripheral blood.

This CDR3 reads CSGGATDGMYGYTF. In nucleotides, the CDR3 is TGCAGCGGGGGGGCGACAGATGGAATGTATGGCTACACCTTC. The rearrangement joins TRBV29-1 to TRBJ1-2, with TRBD1 as a possible D gene (6 bases). Germline V lookup: CDR1 SQVTM, CDR2 ANQGSEA. The CDR3 runs 14 residues. Trimming stripped 7 bases from V and 5 bases from J, with 20 bases between.